These 18 T cell receptor beta chains were sequenced from one sample in a study of T cell responses to AZD1222 COVID-19 vaccine (dated by TCRdb to the early 2020s). This sample's time point label indicates: baseline before first vaccination. Receptor libraries were prepared by the immunoSEQ multiplex PCR assay. TCRdb mirrors the immuneACCESS table, restricted to in-frame sequences. Some clones are absent from its copies; in checked studies, under half trace to an unresolved V gene, and the reason for the others is unknown. The table for this sample lists some 160,000 clones; 92% of them were counted only once. The ten top clones hold 1.6% of the sample. The sample was peripheral blood, taken on day 0 of AZD1222 vaccination. These receptors were collected from an adult in good health.

V gene TRBV6-5 combines with J gene TRBJ1-2; D not certain. Germline V lookup: CDR1 MNHEY, CDR2 SVGAGI. Trimming shortened V by 5 bases and J by 4 bases, and 14 bases separated the two germline ends. CDR3 length equals 14 residues. Here the CDR3 reads CASSLSLNSYGYTF. As DNA, the CDR3 is TGTGCCAGCAGTCTGTCTTTAAACTCCTATGGCTACACCTTC.

Comments on this clone: The same CDR3 also results from other DNA sequences found in this sample. This chain uses TRBV18 with TRBJ1-1; perhaps TRBD1 as D (5 bases). The germline gives CDR1 KGHSH, CDR2 LQKENI. V was trimmed by 3 bases and J by 1 base, leaving 6 bases between them. The CDR3 totals 13 residues. The CDR3, as DNA: TGTGCCAGCTCACCCCAGGGGAACACTGAAGCTTTCTTT. Protein: CASSPQGNTEAFF.

This chain connects TRBV5-1 to TRBJ2-7, with 14 bases fitting TRBD2. The junction had 6 bases not matched to a gene; V was cut back by 4 bases and J by 6 bases. CDR1 is SGHRS and CDR2 is YFSETQ in the germline V gene. The CDR3 has 15 residues. The CDR3 nucleotides are TGCGCCAGCAGCCCGGGACTAGCGGGAGTTGGCGAGCAGTACTTC. It encodes CASSPGLAGVGEQYF.

The chain couples TRBV25-1 to TRBJ1-6; maybe TRBD1 (5 bases). The CDR3 is 13 residues long. Trimming stripped 3 bases from V and 12 bases from J, with 12 bases between. Germline CDR1 is MGHDK and CDR2 is SYGVNS. CDR3 sequence: CASSEGPVLPLHF. The CDR3 nucleotides read TGTGCCAGCAGTGAGGGGCCGGTTTTACCCCTCCACTTT.

The CDR3, as DNA: TGTGCTAGTGGCCCCGGGACAGGGAGTTTCCAGCCCCAGCATTTT. Protein: CASGPGTGSFQPQHF. The J gene is TRBJ1-5, the V gene TRBV12-5; TRBD1 agrees at 9 bases. V was pared by 6 bases and J by 7 bases, with 10 bases of the junction left unmatched. The CDR3 runs 15 residues. In germline, CDR1 is LGHNT, CDR2 FRNRAP.

J is TRBJ2-7 and V is TRBV10-3, with D tentatively TRBD1 (5 bases). Germline V lookup: CDR1 ENHRY, CDR2 SYGVKD. There are 13 residues in the CDR3. Trimming took off 9 bases at V and 2 bases at J, with 14 bases between the two ends. For the CDR3, the DNA is TGTGCCATAAGGGGCCAGCCAGCCTACGAGCAGTACTTC. This codes for CAIRGQPAYEQYF.

The genes are TRBV5-5 and TRBJ1-5; D not certain. Germline assignment: CDR1 SGHKS and CDR2 YYEKEE (reference sequence). CDR3 length: 13 amino acids. V dropped 0 bases and J dropped 6 bases, with 7 bases sitting between them. For the CDR3, the DNA is TGTGCCAGCAGCTTGGGTGGGCCTCAGCCCCAGCATTTT. Amino acid sequence: CASSLGGPQPQHF.

The V and J genes are TRBV9 and TRBJ2-3; 7 bases agree with TRBD1. V dropped 1 base and J dropped 2; count of bases not matched to a gene: 10. Germline assignment: CDR1 SGDLS and CDR2 YYNGEE. The CDR3 has 17 residues. CDR3 DNA sequence: TGTGCCAGCAGCGTACACCGGGACAGAGAACTCACAGATACGCAGTATTTT. Protein product: CASSVHRDRELTDTQYF.

The J gene is TRBJ2-1, the V gene TRBV5-1; 12 nucleotides match TRBD2. The germline V gene encodes CDR1 SGHRS and CDR2 YFSETQ. The CDR3 runs to 18 residues. With V trimmed by 0 bases and J by 5 bases, 9 bases remained unmatched. The CDR3 region has the DNA TGCGCCAGCAGCTTGGAGGCTAGCGGGAGGGCCCTCCACAATGAGCAGTTCTTC. Its translation: CASSLEASGRALHNEQFF.

This clone is a singleton in its sample. The chain is built from TRBV7-6 and TRBJ1-4; TRBD1 agrees at 8 bases. The CDR3 is 18 residues long. The junction had 14 bases not matched to a gene; V was cut back by 4 bases and J by 4 bases. Germline CDR1 reads SGHVS; CDR2 reads FNYEAQ. The CDR3 bases are TGTGCCAGCAGCTCTTTTCCCTACAGGGGGGACTATAATGAAAAACTGTTTTTT. It is translated as CASSSFPYRGDYNEKLFF.

This chain links TRBV27 with TRBJ2-3, with 9 bases identical to TRBD1. CDR1 and CDR2 (germline): MNHEY, SMNVEV (reference sequence). The CDR3 length is 13 residues. V was pared by 6 bases and J by 3 bases, with 1 base of the junction left unmatched. The CDR3 sequence is CASRTGGTDTQYF. The CDR3 DNA follows: TGTGCCAGCAGGACAGGGGGGACAGATACGCAGTATTTT.

This CDR3 is CASSLGTFSYNEQFF. The CDR3 DNA is TGCGCCAGCAGCTTGGGTACTTTCTCCTACAATGAGCAGTTCTTC. This sequence joins TRBV5-1 and TRBJ2-1; D not certain. The CDR3 has 15 amino acids. Deletions cut 0 bases from V and 0 bases from J, with 7 bases between. Germline assignment: CDR1 SGHRS and CDR2 YFSETQ.

This chain joins TRBV5-1 and TRBJ2-1; no firm D call. This CDR3 has 11 residues. Germline CDR1 and CDR2: SGHRS and YFSETQ. Trimming pared 2 bases from V and 4 bases from J, leaving 1 base between. CDR3 residues: CASSFYNEQFF. CDR3 nucleotides: TGCGCCAGCAGCTTTTACAATGAGCAGTTCTTC.

The chain is built from TRBV4-2 and TRBJ1-2; 7 nucleotides agree with TRBD1. Germline trimming cut 3 bases from V and 5 bases from J; bases unmatched to any gene: 12. CDR1 and CDR2 from the germline V gene are LGHNA and YNFKEQ. This CDR3 spans 16 amino acids. The CDR3 DNA is TGTGCCAGCAGCCACCCGGAGAGGACAGGACAGTATGGCTACACCTTC. It encodes CASSHPERTGQYGYTF.

J is TRBJ2-3 and V is TRBV2; TRBD2 aligns across 7 bases. V shed 10 bases and J 3 bases; nucleotides not matched to a gene: 19. The germline CDR1 and CDR2 sequences are SNHLY and FYNNEI. There are 17 residues in the CDR3. The CDR3 DNA reads TGTGCCACAGGGAGGGGCCTCGGGGCAAGAGGTACAGATACGCAGTATTTT. This translates into CATGRGLGARGTDTQYF.

The rearrangement links TRBV7-3 to TRBJ2-1; tentatively, D is TRBD2 (5 bases). Germline V gene data show CDR1 as SGHTA and CDR2 as FQGTGA. This CDR3 has 15 residues. The V end lost 0 bases, the J end lost 7 bases, and 13 bases lay between the germline ends. The CDR3 DNA sequence: TGTGCCAGCAGCTTAACACCCCAACTAGTTAATGAGCAGTTCTTC. It specifies CASSLTPQLVNEQFF. Using reference TRBV7-3 and TRBJ2-1 for the parts outside the CDR3, the full variable domain is GAGVSQTPSNKVTEKGKYVELRCDPISGHTALYWYRQSLGQGPEFLIYFQGTGAADDSGLPNDRFFAVRPEGSVSTLKIQRTERGDSAVYLCASSLTPQLVNEQFFGPGTRLTVL.

The genes are TRBV7-9 and TRBJ1-1; D remains ambiguous. V was shortened by 1 base and J by 1 base, with 7 bases between the two germline ends. CDR3 length equals 14 residues. Germline V gene data show CDR1 as SEHNR and CDR2 as FQNEAQ (reference sequence). CDR3 sequence reads: CASSLDGGNTEAFF. The CDR3 DNA sequence: TGTGCCAGCAGCTTAGATGGAGGGAACACTGAAGCTTTCTTT.

The rearrangement links TRBV24-1 to TRBJ2-2; D perhaps matches TRBD2 (5 bases). The CDR3 sequence is 17 residues long. Per germline, CDR1 KGHDR and CDR2 SFDVKD. V shed 6 bases and J shed 4 bases, with 20 bases lying between them. This chain's CDR3 is CATSYDEGRRSTGELFF. The CDR3 DNA reads TGTGCCACCAGTTACGACGAGGGCAGGAGAAGCACCGGGGAGCTGTTTTTT.